These 32 T cell receptor beta chains originate from one sample sequenced in a study of memory CD4+ T cells and cytomegalovirus serostatus. The sort gate was single viable CD3+CD4+CD8-CD45RO+ cells for memory CD4+ T cells. The repertoire was sequenced with immunoSEQ multiplex PCR; TCRdb's copy has only in-frame clones and lacks some. The sample lists around 38,000 clones; 76% were seen once. The sample was memory CD4+ T cells from blood. The receptors derive from an adult in good health and CMV-seronegative.

This clone has only a few counts. This chain joins TRBV5-1 and TRBJ1-2; 10 bases line up with TRBD1. Germline V CDR1 and CDR2: SGHRS, YFSETQ. The CDR3 totals 12 residues. Germline trimming cut 6 bases from V and 8 bases from J; bases unmatched to any gene: 4. The CDR3 DNA sequence: TGCGCCAGCACCGACAGGGGGCGAGGCTACACCTTC. Translated, it gives CASTDRGRGYTF.

CDR3 bases: TGCGCCAGCAGCCAAAATAGGCCCAACACTGAAGCTTTCTTT. It codes for CASSQNRPNTEAFF. The J gene is TRBJ1-1, the V gene TRBV4-3; D is undetermined. The germline V gene encodes CDR1 LGHNA and CDR2 YSLEER. Trimming removed 2 bases at V and 2 bases at J, with 9 bases between. The CDR3 is made up of 14 amino acids.

This clone was picked up a small number of times. The V gene is TRBV28, the J gene TRBJ2-7, with 7 bases lining up with TRBD1. The CDR3 is made up of 16 amino acids. The ends lost 1 base at V and 1 base at J; junction bases unmatched: 7. CDR1 and CDR2 (germline): MDHEN, SYDVKM. The CDR3 is CASSLSTGALSYEQYF. CDR3 sequence (DNA): TGTGCCAGCAGTTTATCAACAGGGGCCCTTTCCTACGAGCAGTACTTC.

This clone was counted between two and nine times. The genes are TRBV5-1 and TRBJ1-4; 9 nucleotides agree with TRBD1. After removal of 4 bases from V and 7 bases from J, the junction contained 5 bases not matched to a gene. Germline CDR1 reads SGHRS; CDR2 reads YFSETQ. This CDR3 spans 14 amino acids. In DNA, the CDR3 is TGCGCCAGCAGCGATAGACAGGGGGGTGAAAAACTGTTTTTT. This codes for CASSDRQGGEKLFF.

This chain joins TRBV4-1 and TRBJ2-7; D is possibly TRBD1 (6 bases). Looked up from germline, CDR1 is MGHRA and CDR2 is YSYEKL. Deletions cut 4 bases from V and 2 bases from J, with 9 bases between. CDR3 size: 13 residues. The CDR3 nucleotides read TGCGCCAGCAGCCTGGGGGCAACCTACGAGCAGTACTTC. Residues: CASSLGATYEQYF.

This clone was recorded only once. V usage is TRBV30 and J usage is TRBJ2-2, with 10 bases fitting TRBD2. Trimming removed 5 bases from V and 7 bases from J; junction bases left unmatched: 4. The CDR3 spans 13 residues. Germline values: CDR1 GTSNPN, CDR2 SVGIG (reference sequence). CDR3 region: CAWSSGSVGELFF. The CDR3 DNA reads as TGTGCCTGGTCTAGCGGGAGTGTCGGGGAGCTGTTTTTT.

In its sample, this clone was seen once. DNA for the CDR3: TGTGCCAGCAGCTACCGGACAGGGGGGACAGATACGCAGTATTTT. The encoded protein is CASSYRTGGTDTQYF. The V gene is TRBV7-9, the J gene TRBJ2-3; 10 nucleotides align to TRBD1. The V gene's germline CDR1 is SEHNR and CDR2 FQNEAQ (reference sequence). The length of the CDR3 is 15 residues. V lost 4 bases and J lost 3; bases outside the gene matches: 4.

The rearrangement links TRBV2 to TRBJ1-5; 8 bases line up with TRBD1. CDR3 length: 14 amino acids. Germline V lookup: CDR1 SNHLY, CDR2 FYNNEI. V was clipped by 8 bases and J by 7 bases; unmatched bases: 10. The CDR3 nucleotides are TGTGCCAGCGACCCCCAGGGGGCAGGGCAGCCCCAGCATTTT. This encodes CASDPQGAGQPQHF.

The rearrangement joins TRBV7-9 to TRBJ2-2; TRBD2 matches 12 bases. After removal of 5 bases from V and 6 bases from J, the junction contained 10 bases not matched to a gene. Germline assignment: CDR1 SEHNR and CDR2 FQNEAQ (reference sequence). CDR3 length equals 17 residues. CDR3 residues: CASSEPTSGSSPGELFF. CDR3 DNA: TGTGCCAGCAGCGAACCGACTAGCGGGAGCAGTCCCGGGGAGCTGTTTTTT.

This clone was counted only a few times. The chain carries TRBV5-1 and TRBJ2-1; 9 bases are shared with TRBD2. The junction had 11 bases not matched to a gene; V was cut back by 6 bases and J by 7 bases. Germline CDR1 SGHRS, CDR2 YFSETQ. The CDR3 sequence is 15 residues long. The chain's CDR3 is CASTLAGAVGNEQFF. Here the CDR3 DNA reads TGCGCCAGCACCTTAGCGGGAGCAGTAGGTAATGAGCAGTTCTTC.

This clone showed up just a few times. V and J are TRBV28 and TRBJ2-7; a weak D match, TRBD1 (6 bases). CDR3 length equals 13 residues. The V end lost 6 bases, the J end lost 6 bases, and 15 bases lay between the germline ends. Germline loops: CDR1 MDHEN, CDR2 SYDVKM. The CDR3 protein is CASRTGNLGEQYF. CDR3 DNA sequence: TGTGCCAGCAGAACAGGGAATCTGGGCGAGCAGTACTTC.

The gene calls are TRBV5-1 and TRBJ1-4; 10 nucleotides match TRBD1. CDR3 size: 15 residues. The germline V gene encodes CDR1 SGHRS and CDR2 YFSETQ. The V and J ends lost 4 bases and 4 bases, in that order; junction bases with no gene match: 4. In DNA form, the CDR3 reads TGCGCCAGCAGCGGACAGGGGGTCATTAATGAAAAACTGTTTTTT. Translated: CASSGQGVINEKLFF.

CDR3 in amino acids: CASSPPWGSSYEQYF. The DNA for the CDR3 is TGTGCCAGCAGTCCGCCGTGGGGGAGCTCCTACGAGCAGTACTTC. The rearrangement links TRBV6-5 to TRBJ2-7; D is possibly TRBD1 or TRBD2 (5 bases each). Trimming took off 5 bases at V and 0 bases at J, with 14 bases between the two ends. CDR1 is MNHEY and CDR2 is SVGAGI in the germline V gene. CDR3 length equals 15 residues.

The rearrangement uses TRBV11-2 and TRBJ2-6; perhaps D is TRBD1 or TRBD2 (6 bases each). Trimming left V 5 bases short and J 3 bases short, with 20 bases between. This CDR3 spans 18 amino acids. Germline-derived CDR1 and CDR2 are SGHAT and FQNNGV. Written as DNA, the CDR3 is TGTGCCAGCAGCCCGGCCTTCTTGGGGGGCTATGGGGCCAACGTCCTGACTTTC. Translation gives CASSPAFLGGYGANVLTF.

This CDR3 is CASSFLFNEQYF. In nucleotides, the CDR3 is TGTGCCAGCAGCTTCCTCTTCAACGAGCAGTACTTC. The V call is TRBV5-8, the J call TRBJ2-7; D unclear. CDR3 size: 12 residues. V lost 2 bases, J lost 5 bases, and 8 bases lay in between. Germline V gene data show CDR1 as SGHTS and CDR2 as YDEGEE.

The chain is built from TRBV2 and TRBJ2-5; maybe TRBD2 (6 bases). Germline V gene data show CDR1 as SNHLY and CDR2 as FYNNEI. V lost 11 bases to trimming and J lost 4 bases, with 14 bases between them. The CDR3 runs to 12 residues. CDR3 loop: CAARASAETQYF. The CDR3 DNA reads as TGTGCCGCGAGGGCTAGCGCAGAGACCCAGTACTTC.

This clone appeared a few times. The J gene is TRBJ1-5, the V gene TRBV28; no clear D gene. Germline CDR1 reads MDHEN; CDR2 reads SYDVKM. Trimming left V 10 bases short and J 3 bases short, with 16 bases between. This CDR3 comprises 14 residues. CDR3 protein: CATDPRGHNQPQHF. The CDR3 nucleotides are TGTGCCACGGACCCCCGGGGTCACAATCAGCCCCAGCATTTT. The full variable domain, its missing parts supplied by reference TRBV28 and TRBJ1-5, is DVKVTQSSRYLVKRTGEKVFLECVQDMDHENMFWYRQDPGLGLRLIYFSYDVKMKEKGDIPEGYSVSREKKERFSLILESASTNQTSMYLCATDPRGHNQPQHFGDGTRLSIL.

The V and J genes are TRBV5-4 and TRBJ2-7; 8 positions match TRBD1. V trimming: 3 bases; J trimming: 3 bases; junction bases outside the gene matches: 5. Germline-derived CDR1 and CDR2 are SGHNT and YYREEE (reference sequence). This CDR3 is built from 14 residues. CDR3 DNA: TGTGCCAGCAGCTCCTCAGGACAGGGCTACGAGCAGTACTTC. Its protein is CASSSSGQGYEQYF.

This chain links TRBV7-2 with TRBJ2-5; D possibly corresponds to TRBD2 (6 bases). The CDR3 extends over 14 amino acids. Germline CDR1 is SGHTA and CDR2 is FQGNSA. The V gene lost 1 base and the J gene lost 4 bases, with 10 bases spanning the gap. The CDR3 loop is CASSLVFGGETQYF. The CDR3 region has the DNA TGTGCCAGCAGCTTAGTGTTCGGGGGAGAGACCCAGTACTTC.

This chain uses TRBV6-1 with TRBJ1-1; D might be TRBD1 (5 bases). CDR3 length: 14 amino acids. V was cut by 3 bases and J by 3 bases, with 11 bases left in between. The germline V gene encodes CDR1 MNHNS and CDR2 SASEGT. The CDR3 protein is CASSEEGPDTEAFF. The CDR3 DNA sequence: TGTGCCAGCAGTGAGGAGGGACCAGACACTGAAGCTTTCTTT.

The rearrangement links TRBV30 to TRBJ2-2, with 7 bases aligning to TRBD1. CDR1 is GTSNPN, CDR2 SVGIG, per germline (reference sequence). The CDR3 covers 14 residues. Trimming took 2 bases from V and 0 from J; bases not matched to a gene: 0. The CDR3 spells CAWSQGANTGELFF. As DNA, the CDR3 is TGTGCCTGGAGTCAGGGGGCGAACACCGGGGAGCTGTTTTTT.

This clone was seen only a few times. J is TRBJ1-4 and V is TRBV4-1; 9 bases align to TRBD1. Trimming cost V 4 bases and J 3 bases; bases outside gene matches: 3. CDR1 is MGHRA, CDR2 YSYEKL, per germline. This CDR3 comprises 15 residues. The CDR3 here is CASSRRQGANEKLFF. CDR3 sequence (DNA): TGCGCCAGCAGCCGTCGACAGGGGGCTAATGAAAAACTGTTTTTT.

The chain links TRBV9 to TRBJ1-5; D is possibly TRBD1 (6 bases). The V gene lost 4 bases and the J gene lost 5 bases, with 16 bases spanning the gap. This CDR3 has 15 residues. In germline, CDR1 is SGDLS, CDR2 YYNGEE. This CDR3 is CASSTTGGLDQPQHF. CDR3 nucleotide sequence: TGTGCCAGCAGCACGACGGGGGGCTTGGATCAGCCCCAGCATTTT.

The DNA of the CDR3 is TGTGCCAGCAGTCCCATAACCGAAGGGAGGACTGAAGCTTTCTTT. Its translation: CASSPITEGRTEAFF. J is TRBJ1-1 and V is TRBV28; D not resolved. Germline V gives CDR1 MDHEN, CDR2 SYDVKM. Trimming removed 5 bases from V and 5 bases from J, with 18 bases in between. CDR3 size: 15 residues.

The genes are TRBV7-2 and TRBJ1-4; D unresolved. Germline lookup yields CDR1 SGHTA and CDR2 FQGNSA. Trimming pared 2 bases from V and 8 bases from J, leaving 12 bases between. The CDR3 consists of 14 residues. The CDR3 protein is CASSLKNRGEKLFF. DNA of the CDR3: TGTGCCAGCAGCTTAAAGAATCGAGGGGAAAAACTGTTTTTT.

The CDR3 DNA sequence: TGTGCCAGCAGTGCTAGGGACAGGGGTTCCTACGAGCAGTACTTC. Its protein is CASSARDRGSYEQYF. The chain has TRBV6-5 and TRBJ2-7; 10 bases line up with TRBD1. Germline V gene lookup returns CDR1 MNHEY and CDR2 SVGAGI. This CDR3 spans 15 amino acids. Germline trimming cut 5 bases from V and 1 base from J; bases unmatched to any gene: 5.

CDR3 bases: TGTGCCAGCAGCTCGGGACTCCCCTACGAGCAGTACTTC. Amino acids: CASSSGLPYEQYF. This chain uses TRBV11-2 with TRBJ2-7; D may be TRBD2 (6 bases). CDR3 length equals 13 residues. In germline, CDR1 is SGHAT, CDR2 FQNNGV. The V and J ends lost 4 bases and 2 bases respectively, with 9 bases between them.

This clone was picked up a small number of times. This sequence joins TRBV2 and TRBJ2-5; 7 bases fit TRBD1. This CDR3 is built from 14 residues. Germline values: CDR1 SNHLY, CDR2 FYNNEI. V dropped 6 bases and J dropped 5; count of bases not matched to a gene: 9. Here the CDR3 reads CASSSGGGRETQYF. CDR3 nucleotides: TGTGCCAGCAGCTCAGGGGGTGGTCGGGAGACCCAGTACTTC.

This clone was found a few times. This chain uses TRBV11-2 with TRBJ2-7; D possibly corresponds to TRBD2 (6 bases). CDR1 is SGHAT and CDR2 is FQNNGV in the germline V gene. V was cut by 3 bases and J by 6 bases, with 15 bases left in between. CDR3 size: 14 residues. The CDR3 reads CASSFRGGVGEQYF. The CDR3 nucleotides read TGTGCCAGCAGCTTTCGAGGCGGGGTGGGCGAGCAGTACTTC. The whole variable domain, remainder taken from reference TRBV11-2 and TRBJ2-7, is EAGVAQSPRYKIIEKRQSVAFWCNPISGHATLYWYQQILGQGPKLLIQFQNNGVVDDSQLPKDRFSAERLKGVDSTLKIQPAKLEDSAVYLCASSFRGGVGEQYFGPGTRLTVT.

V is TRBV7-2 and J is TRBJ1-2, with D possibly TRBD1 on 5 matching bases. Germline values: CDR1 SGHTA, CDR2 FQGNSA. V was trimmed by 2 bases and J by 2 bases, leaving 12 bases between them. CDR3 size: 15 residues. The CDR3 protein is CASSLRLGGNYGYTF. As DNA, the CDR3 is TGTGCCAGCAGCTTAAGATTGGGGGGGAACTATGGCTACACCTTC.

This clone was detected only a few times. The J gene is TRBJ1-5, the V gene TRBV28; maybe TRBD1 (6 bases). V was shortened by 4 bases and J by 4 bases, with 8 bases between the two germline ends. Germline values: CDR1 MDHEN, CDR2 SYDVKM. CDR3 length equals 13 residues. The CDR3 DNA is TGTGCCAGCAGTTCAGGGGAGAATCAGCCCCAGCATTTT. Encoded protein: CASSSGENQPQHF.

The chain couples TRBV23-1 to TRBJ2-3, with D perhaps matching TRBD1 (6 bases). TRBV23-1 is an ORF, and what it does is uncertain. CDR3 length: 17 residues. Between the trimmed V and J ends, which lost 3 bases and 0 bases, there was a span of 16 bases. CDR3 amino acids: CASSQRGKHTSTDTQYF. The CDR3 region has the DNA TGCGCCAGCAGTCAGAGGGGGAAGCACACTAGCACAGATACGCAGTATTTT.